What follows are 32 T cell receptor beta chains derived from one specimen sequenced in a study of blood T cell repertoires in COVID-19. Profiling relied on immunoSEQ multiplex PCR, and the TCRdb table lists in-frame clones only, not all of them. The sample holds roughly 230,000 clones, approximately 83% seen once. Sequenced: peripheral blood. These TCRs come from a woman aged 45 to 65 with acute or convalescent COVID-19.

The J gene is TRBJ2-3, the V gene TRBV7-6, with TRBD2 identical over 8 bases. Trimming took 5 bases from V and 4 from J; bases not matched to a gene: 11. The CDR3 is made up of 16 amino acids. The germline gives CDR1 SGHVS, CDR2 FNYEAQ. For the CDR3, the DNA is TGTGCCAGCAGCCAGCTTCGGGGGGGAAGCGCAGATACGCAGTATTTT. Translating gives CASSQLRGGSADTQYF.

This clone occurred once. The chain has TRBV28 and TRBJ1-3, with 7 nucleotides matching TRBD1. Trimming removed 3 bases from V and 16 bases from J; junction bases left unmatched: 12. The CDR3 totals 13 residues. Germline lookup yields CDR1 MDHEN and CDR2 SYDVKM. The CDR3 loop is CASSFRGLEQGYF. DNA for the CDR3: TGTGCCAGCAGTTTCCGGGGGCTGGAACAGGGGTATTTT.

J is TRBJ1-1 and V is TRBV12-3 or TRBV12-4; TRBD1 aligns across 7 bases. The CDR3 has 11 amino acids. Trimming took 6 bases from V and 5 from J; bases not matched to a gene: 0. CDR3 region: CASRQGTEAFF. As DNA, the CDR3 is TGTGCCAGCAGACAGGGGACTGAAGCTTTCTTT.

The V call is TRBV3-1 (or the pseudogene TRBV3-2), the J call TRBJ1-6; perhaps TRBD1 as D (5 bases). This CDR3 is built from 16 residues. The V gene lost 5 bases and the J gene lost 10 bases, with 21 bases spanning the gap. The germline V gene has CDR1 LGHDT and CDR2 YNNKEL (reference sequence). The CDR3 reads CASSTASGTGGSPLHF. Written as DNA, the CDR3 is TGTGCCAGCAGCACAGCTTCCGGGACCGGGGGATCACCCCTCCACTTT.

This rearrangement joins TRBV7-9 to TRBJ1-4, with 8 bases that match TRBD1. V dropped 11 bases and J dropped 7; count of bases not matched to a gene: 9. The CDR3 runs 13 residues. From germline, CDR1 is SEHNR and CDR2 FQNEAQ (reference sequence). The CDR3 DNA sequence: TGTGCCGGACAGGGACAGCGGGGTGAAAAACTGTTTTTT. Amino acid sequence: CAGQGQRGEKLFF.

The CDR3 is CAAGALYEQFF. DNA for the CDR3: TGTGCTGCGGGGGCATTGTATGAGCAGTTCTTC. The chain links TRBV12-3 or TRBV12-4 to TRBJ2-1; weak D call: TRBD2 (7 bases). The CDR3 is made up of 11 amino acids.

The rearrangement joins TRBV3-1 (or the pseudogene TRBV3-2) to TRBJ2-3; unclear D gene. Germline V lookup: CDR1 LGHDT, CDR2 YNNKEL (reference sequence). CDR3 length: 14 amino acids. Trimming removed 3 bases from V and 4 bases from J, with 11 bases in between. Here the CDR3 reads CASSQPLGADTQYF. The DNA for the CDR3 is TGTGCCAGCAGCCAGCCCCTGGGCGCAGATACGCAGTATTTT.

The chain uses TRBV30 and TRBJ2-5; TRBD2 agrees at 9 bases. Germline V lookup: CDR1 GTSNPN, CDR2 SVGIG (reference sequence). The ends lost 1 base at V and 2 bases at J; junction bases unmatched: 5. This CDR3 has 15 residues. In nucleotides, the CDR3 is TGTGCCTGGAGTGATCAGCGGGGGGATCAAGAGACCCAGTACTTC. Translating gives CAWSDQRGDQETQYF.

This clone was found once. The gene calls are TRBV7-9 and TRBJ2-5, with TRBD1 matching over 7 bases. The CDR3 length is 15 residues. The V and J ends lost 7 bases and 3 bases, in that order; junction bases with no gene match: 11. Germline CDR1 is SEHNR and CDR2 is FQNEAQ (reference sequence). CDR3 nucleotides: TGTGCCAGCAATCCCCGACAGGGCCAAGAAGAGACCCAGTACTTC. The encoded protein is CASNPRQGQEETQYF.

The V and J genes are TRBV5-8 and TRBJ1-4; possible D gene TRBD1, 5 bases. The ends were cut back, 1 base at V and 7 bases at J, with 14 bases in the middle. The CDR3 extends over 15 amino acids. The germline V gene encodes CDR1 SGHTS and CDR2 YDEGEE. CDR3 nucleotide sequence: TGTGCCAGCAGCTTGACGGCCGGCAGGGTTGAAAAACTGTTTTTT. It codes for CASSLTAGRVEKLFF.

V gene TRBV5-1 combines with J gene TRBJ2-5; 8 positions match TRBD1. CDR3 length: 17 residues. CDR1 and CDR2 (germline): SGHRS, YFSETQ. V shed 0 bases, J shed 5 bases, and the junction held 12 bases outside the gene matches. The DNA of the CDR3 is TGCGCCAGCAGCTTGGATCCGATGGGGACAGGTCGGGAGACCCAGTACTTC. This sequence encodes CASSLDPMGTGRETQYF.

There are a few counts of this clone. The chain couples TRBV30 to TRBJ2-7; D gene uncertain. CDR1 is GTSNPN and CDR2 is SVGIG in the germline V gene (reference sequence). V was pared by 3 bases and J by 1 base, with 10 bases between. CDR3 length equals 13 residues. CDR3 DNA sequence: TGTGCCTGGAGCCCCCCTTCGTCCTACGAGCAGTACTTC. Amino acid sequence: CAWSPPSSYEQYF.

This sequence joins TRBV2 and TRBJ2-7; D is perhaps TRBD2 (6 bases). This CDR3 spans 12 amino acids. The germline V gene encodes CDR1 SNHLY and CDR2 FYNNEI. V dropped 8 bases and J dropped 5 bases, with 13 bases sitting between them. For the CDR3, the DNA is TGTGCCAGCCAGGCCGGGGGACACGAGCAGTACTTC. Protein sequence: CASQAGGHEQYF.

The rearrangement uses TRBV6-5 and TRBJ1-6; D is undetermined. V lost 10 bases and J lost 0, with 4 bases in between. CDR3 length: 12 amino acids. CDR1 and CDR2 from the germline V gene are MNHEY and SVGAGI. The CDR3 sequence: CATYSYNSPLHF. The DNA of the CDR3 is TGTGCCACGTACTCCTATAATTCACCCCTCCACTTT.

This rearrangement joins TRBV3-1 (or the pseudogene TRBV3-2) to TRBJ1-1; weak D call: TRBD1 (5 bases). CDR1 and CDR2 (germline): LGHDT, YNNKEL (reference sequence). The CDR3 totals 13 residues. With 7 bases removed from V and 2 bases from J, the gap between germline ends came to 11 bases. The CDR3 bases are TGTGCCAGCATCGGGGGACGAAACACTGAAGCTTTCTTT. Amino acid sequence: CASIGGRNTEAFF.

The V gene is TRBV29-1, the J gene TRBJ2-7; no definite D call. Deletions cut 6 bases from V and 5 bases from J, with 11 bases between. The length of the CDR3 is 11 residues. Germline assignment: CDR1 SQVTM and CDR2 ANQGSEA. The DNA of the CDR3 is TGCAGCGTGGGTCAGAGGAACGAGCAGTACTTC. Translating gives CSVGQRNEQYF.

This clone occurred once. The CDR3 coding sequence is TGCGCCAGCAGCTCACTAGACGGGAACACTGAAGCTTTCTTT. Protein product: CASSSLDGNTEAFF. The chain carries TRBV5-1 and TRBJ1-1; no clear D gene. The CDR3 extends over 14 amino acids. V was pared by 3 bases and J by 1 base, with 10 bases between. Germline-derived CDR1 and CDR2 are SGHRS and YFSETQ.

The chain is built from TRBV5-5 and TRBJ1-1; tentatively, D is TRBD1 (6 bases). In germline, CDR1 is SGHKS, CDR2 YYEKEE (reference sequence). The CDR3 contains 13 residues. The V end lost 2 bases, the J end lost 4 bases, and 9 bases lay between the germline ends. In DNA form, the CDR3 reads TGTGCCAGCAGCTTAACAGGGAGCACTGAAGCTTTCTTT. As protein: CASSLTGSTEAFF.

This chain joins TRBV10-1 and TRBJ1-5, with a weak D call TRBD1 (5 bases). CDR3 length: 15 amino acids. Germline-derived CDR1 and CDR2 are WNHNN and SYGVQD (reference sequence). V was pared by 4 bases and J by 2 bases, with 12 bases between. The DNA of the CDR3 is TGCGCCAGCAGTGGACAGCCCTGTGGCAATCAGCCCCAGCATTTT. It yields the protein CASSGQPCGNQPQHF.

In this sample, this clone turned up a few times. The CDR3 reads CASSLTGPTGELFF. The CDR3 DNA sequence: TGTGCCAGCAGCTTGACAGGACCCACCGGGGAGCTGTTTTTT. This chain uses TRBV11-3 with TRBJ2-2; perhaps TRBD1 as D (6 bases). This CDR3 has 14 amino acids. V dropped 3 bases and J dropped 4 bases, with 9 bases sitting between them. Looked up from germline, CDR1 is SGHNT and CDR2 is YENEEA.

The gene calls are TRBV19 and TRBJ1-1, with D tentatively TRBD1 (6 bases). Trimming removed 6 bases at V and 7 bases at J, with 21 bases between. Germline CDR1 and CDR2: LNHDA and SQIVND (reference sequence). The CDR3 length is 15 residues. The CDR3 DNA follows: TGTGCCAGTAGATCCATAACCGCACAGGGAAGTGAAGCTTTCTTT. It yields the protein CASRSITAQGSEAFF.

V gene TRBV5-1 combines with J gene TRBJ2-7, with no clear D. Trimming took 2 bases from V and 5 from J, leaving 8 bases between them. CDR3 size: 12 residues. Germline CDR1 reads SGHRS; CDR2 reads YFSETQ. In DNA form, the CDR3 reads TGCGCCAGCAGCTTCTCGGCGGACGAGCAGTACTTC. As protein: CASSFSADEQYF.

This chain connects TRBV7-3 to TRBJ2-1; 10 nucleotides align to TRBD2. Germline loops: CDR1 SGHTA, CDR2 FQGTGA. The CDR3 is 14 residues long. Germline trimming cut 3 bases from V and 8 bases from J; bases unmatched to any gene: 4. In nucleotides, the CDR3 is TGTGCCAGCAGCTTGAGCGGGGGGGCCGATGAGCAGTTCTTC. This translates into CASSLSGGADEQFF.

V gene TRBV6-2 or TRBV6-3 combines with J gene TRBJ2-7, with 8 bases that match TRBD1. Trimming at V came to 4 bases and at J to 0 bases, leaving 8 bases not matched to a gene. Germline V CDR1 and CDR2: MNHEY, SVGEGT. The CDR3 extends over 16 amino acids. The CDR3 DNA follows: TGTGCCAGCAGTTCCTCTTGGGACAGGCACTCCTACGAGCAGTACTTC. Translated: CASSSSWDRHSYEQYF.

V gene TRBV28 combines with J gene TRBJ1-3; D unclear. The germline V gene has CDR1 MDHEN and CDR2 SYDVKM. This CDR3 is built from 17 residues. V dropped 3 bases and J dropped 1 base, with 16 bases sitting between them. The CDR3 here is CASSLIAADQSGNTIYF. The DNA of the CDR3 is TGTGCCAGCAGTTTGATAGCGGCAGACCAATCTGGAAACACCATATATTTT.

The chain recombines TRBV5-4 with TRBJ2-1; TRBD2 is a possible D gene (6 bases). The CDR3 sequence is 13 residues long. V was trimmed by 5 bases and J by 6 bases, leaving 12 bases between them. CDR1 and CDR2 (germline): SGHNT, YYREEE (reference sequence). In DNA form, the CDR3 reads TGTGCCAGCAGTCTGGAGGGACCCAATGAGCAGTTCTTC. Protein sequence: CASSLEGPNEQFF.

The rearrangement links TRBV25-1 to TRBJ2-7, with TRBD2 matching over 7 bases. The germline V gene encodes CDR1 MGHDK and CDR2 SYGVNS. Unmatched junction bases numbered 3, after V lost 4 bases and J lost 3 bases. CDR3 length equals 13 residues. The CDR3 sequence: CASSVAGSYEQYF. CDR3 nucleotides: TGTGCCAGCAGTGTAGCGGGTAGCTACGAGCAGTACTTC.

V usage is TRBV25-1 and J usage is TRBJ2-3, with TRBD2 matching over 7 bases. The CDR3 spans 16 residues. V lost 1 base to trimming and J lost 2 bases; unmatched junction nucleotides: 6. Germline V lookup: CDR1 MGHDK, CDR2 SYGVNS. The CDR3 nucleotides read TGTGCCAGCAGTGAATTGGTCGGGGGGATCACAGATACGCAGTATTTT. It is translated as CASSELVGGITDTQYF.

A single count supports this clone. The V and J genes are TRBV19 and TRBJ1-3; 9 nucleotides align to TRBD1. The V segment lost 5 bases and the J segment 1 base; nucleotides outside the gene matches: 3. Germline CDR1 reads LNHDA; CDR2 reads SQIVND (reference sequence). This CDR3 is built from 15 residues. The CDR3 bases are TGTGCCAGTAGTGAGGGGACAGGGTCTGGAAACACCATATATTTT. Encoded protein: CASSEGTGSGNTIYF. Complete variable domain (other parts from reference TRBV19 and TRBJ1-3): DGGITQSPKYLFRKEGQNVTLSCEQNLNHDAMYWYRQDPGQGLRLIYYSQIVNDFQKGDIAEGYSVSREKKESFPLTVTSAQKNPTAFYLCASSEGTGSGNTIYFGEGSWLTVV.

This clone has only one observation. This chain links TRBV9 with TRBJ1-2; D gene unclear. The CDR3 is 13 residues long. Germline lookup yields CDR1 SGDLS and CDR2 YYNGEE. V lost 4 bases and J 4 bases, leaving 11 bases between the germline ends. The CDR3 reads CASSPNTAYGYTF. In DNA form, the CDR3 reads TGTGCCAGCAGCCCCAATACAGCCTATGGCTACACCTTC.

This sequence joins TRBV6-2 or TRBV6-3 and TRBJ1-5; 7 nucleotides match TRBD1. This CDR3 spans 15 amino acids. Germline lookup yields CDR1 MNHEY and CDR2 SVGEGT. The junction had 7 bases not matched to a gene; V was cut back by 4 bases and J by 4 bases. CDR3 loop: CASSWGQSGNQPQHF. For the CDR3, the DNA is TGTGCCAGCAGTTGGGGACAGTCTGGTAATCAGCCCCAGCATTTT.

In this sample, this clone turned up once. This rearrangement joins TRBV29-1 to TRBJ2-7, with a tentative D call TRBD1 (6 bases). This CDR3 is built from 12 residues. The V gene's germline CDR1 is SQVTM and CDR2 ANQGSEA. The germline V and J ends were trimmed by 6 bases and 2 bases, with 11 bases remaining between them. The CDR3 loop reads CSVQRQAYEQYF. The DNA of the CDR3 is TGCAGCGTCCAGAGACAGGCCTACGAGCAGTACTTC.